This T cell receptor beta chain was obtained from a study of a mutant IDH1 vaccine in newly diagnosed glioma. Assay: immunoSEQ multiplex PCR; the TCRdb copy retains only in-frame clones and omits some. The sample holds 9,500 to 11,000 clones; about nine tenths are singletons and the top ten take about 5%. Time point reported: week 23, last vaccination. Doses of 300 ug of mutant IDH1 20-mer peptide were given with topical imiquimod. Trimming took off 4 bases at V and 0 bases at J, with 12 bases between the two ends. This CDR3 has 15 amino acids. CDR1 and CDR2 from the germline V gene are MDHEN and SYDVKM. As concerns this clone: Its antigen is not identified.

The receptor comes from a woman in her forties with glioma. Some clones in this sample may be carry-over from other donors' samples. Here the sequenced sample was PBMCs, taken from a glioma patient whose treatment included an IDH1 peptide vaccine. The V and J genes are TRBV28 and TRBJ1-1; possibly TRBD1 for D (6 bases). CDR3 nucleotides: TGTGCCAGCAGTTCCGGGGGGCGCATGAACACTGAAGCTTTCTTT. Translation gives CASSSGGRMNTEAFF.